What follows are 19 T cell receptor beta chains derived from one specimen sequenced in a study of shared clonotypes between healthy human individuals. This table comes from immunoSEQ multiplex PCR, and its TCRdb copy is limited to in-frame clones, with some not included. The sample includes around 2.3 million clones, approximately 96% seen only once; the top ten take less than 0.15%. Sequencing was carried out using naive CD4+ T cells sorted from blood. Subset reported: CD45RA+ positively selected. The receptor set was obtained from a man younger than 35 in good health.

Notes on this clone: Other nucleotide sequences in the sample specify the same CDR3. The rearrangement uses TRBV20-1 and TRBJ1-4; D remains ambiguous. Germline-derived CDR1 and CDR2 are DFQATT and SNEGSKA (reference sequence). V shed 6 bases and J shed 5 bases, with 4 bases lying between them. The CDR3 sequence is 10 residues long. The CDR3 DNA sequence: TGCAGTGCCTTAAATGAAAAACTGTTTTTT. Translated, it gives CSALNEKLFF.

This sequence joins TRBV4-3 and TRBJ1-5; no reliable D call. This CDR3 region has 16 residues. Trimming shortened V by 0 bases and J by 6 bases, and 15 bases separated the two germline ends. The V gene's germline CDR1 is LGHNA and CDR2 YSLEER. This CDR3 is CASSQELSYTSQPQHF. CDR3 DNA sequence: TGCGCCAGCAGCCAAGAATTGTCATACACTAGTCAGCCCCAGCATTTT.

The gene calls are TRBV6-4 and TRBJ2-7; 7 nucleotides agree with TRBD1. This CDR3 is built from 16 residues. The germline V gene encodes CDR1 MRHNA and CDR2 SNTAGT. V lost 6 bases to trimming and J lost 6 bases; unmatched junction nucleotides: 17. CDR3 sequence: CASSQDRAPLESEQYF. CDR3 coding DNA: TGTGCCAGCAGCCAAGACAGGGCTCCCCTTGAAAGCGAGCAGTACTTC.

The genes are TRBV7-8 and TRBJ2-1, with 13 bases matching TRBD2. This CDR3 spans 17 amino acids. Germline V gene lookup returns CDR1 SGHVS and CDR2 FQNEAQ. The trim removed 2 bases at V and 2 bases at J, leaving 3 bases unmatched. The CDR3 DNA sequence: TGTGCCAGCAGCTTAACCGGACTAGCGGGGGCCTACAATGAGCAGTTCTTC. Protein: CASSLTGLAGAYNEQFF.

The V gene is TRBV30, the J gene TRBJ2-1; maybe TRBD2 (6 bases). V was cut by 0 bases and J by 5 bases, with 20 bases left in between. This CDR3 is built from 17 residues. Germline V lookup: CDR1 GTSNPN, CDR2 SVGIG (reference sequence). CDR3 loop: CAWSVGLTSGFHNEQFF. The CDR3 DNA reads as TGTGCCTGGAGTGTAGGTCTTACGAGCGGGTTCCACAATGAGCAGTTCTTC.

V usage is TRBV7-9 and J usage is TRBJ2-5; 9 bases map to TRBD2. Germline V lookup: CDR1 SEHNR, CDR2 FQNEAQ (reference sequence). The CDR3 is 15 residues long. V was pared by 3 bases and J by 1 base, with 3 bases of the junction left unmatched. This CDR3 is CASSFGGRAQETQYF. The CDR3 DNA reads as TGTGCCAGCAGCTTTGGCGGGAGGGCCCAAGAGACCCAGTACTTC.

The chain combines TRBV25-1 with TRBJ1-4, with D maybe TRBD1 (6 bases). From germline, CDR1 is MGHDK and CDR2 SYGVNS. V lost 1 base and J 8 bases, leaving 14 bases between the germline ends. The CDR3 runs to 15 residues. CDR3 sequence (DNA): TGTGCCAGCAGTGAATTAAGGGGGGCAGACGAAAAACTGTTTTTT. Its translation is CASSELRGADEKLFF.

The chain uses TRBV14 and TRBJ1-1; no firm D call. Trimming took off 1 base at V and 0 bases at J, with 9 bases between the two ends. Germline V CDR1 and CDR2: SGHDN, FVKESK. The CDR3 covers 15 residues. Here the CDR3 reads CASSQVNRMNTEAFF. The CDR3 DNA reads TGTGCCAGCAGCCAAGTCAACCGCATGAACACTGAAGCTTTCTTT.

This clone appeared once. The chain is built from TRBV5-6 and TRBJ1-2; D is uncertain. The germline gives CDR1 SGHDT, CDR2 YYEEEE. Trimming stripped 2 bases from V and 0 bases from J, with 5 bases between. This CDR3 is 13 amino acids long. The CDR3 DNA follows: TGTGCCAGCAGCTTCCAGTCTAACTATGGCTACACCTTC. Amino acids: CASSFQSNYGYTF.

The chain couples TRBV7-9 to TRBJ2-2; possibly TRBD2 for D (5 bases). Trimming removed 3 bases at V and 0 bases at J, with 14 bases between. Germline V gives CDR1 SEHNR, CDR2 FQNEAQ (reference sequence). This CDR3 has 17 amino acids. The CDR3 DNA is TGTGCCAGCAGCTTGGGTCTCTTTAGCGCGAACACCGGGGAGCTGTTTTTT. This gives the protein CASSLGLFSANTGELFF.

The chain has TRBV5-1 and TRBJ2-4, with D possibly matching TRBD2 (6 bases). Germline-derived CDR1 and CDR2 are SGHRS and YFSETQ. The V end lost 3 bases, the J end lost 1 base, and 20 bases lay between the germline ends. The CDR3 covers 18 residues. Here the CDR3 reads CASSYASWGAGAKNIQYF. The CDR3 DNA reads TGCGCCAGCAGCTATGCGAGTTGGGGCGCGGGGGCCAAAAACATTCAGTACTTC.

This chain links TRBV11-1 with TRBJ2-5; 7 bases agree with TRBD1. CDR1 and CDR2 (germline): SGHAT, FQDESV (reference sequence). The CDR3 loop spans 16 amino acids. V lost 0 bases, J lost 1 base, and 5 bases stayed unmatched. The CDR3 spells CASSLAGTDLQETQYF. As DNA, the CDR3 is TGTGCCAGCAGCTTAGCGGGGACAGACCTCCAAGAGACCCAGTACTTC.

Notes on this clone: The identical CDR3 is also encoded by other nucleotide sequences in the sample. The CDR3 coding sequence is TGTGCCAGCTCACCAGGAGGGGGCGAGCAGTACTTC. Translated: CASSPGGGEQYF. The chain recombines TRBV18 with TRBJ2-7; either TRBD1 or TRBD2 may fit D (6 bases each). This CDR3 spans 12 amino acids. Germline assignment: CDR1 KGHSH and CDR2 LQKENI. The ends were cut back, 2 bases at V and 6 bases at J, with 8 bases in the middle.

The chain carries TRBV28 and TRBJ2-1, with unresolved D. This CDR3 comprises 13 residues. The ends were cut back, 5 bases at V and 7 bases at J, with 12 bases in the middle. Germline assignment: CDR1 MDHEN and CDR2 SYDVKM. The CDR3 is CASSEVALNEQFF. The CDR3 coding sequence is TGTGCCAGCAGTGAGGTAGCCTTGAATGAGCAGTTCTTC.

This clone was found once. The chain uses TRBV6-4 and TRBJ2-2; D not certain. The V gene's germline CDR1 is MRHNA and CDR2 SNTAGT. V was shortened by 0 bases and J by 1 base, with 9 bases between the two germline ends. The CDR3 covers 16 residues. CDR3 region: CASSDSGLGNTGELFF. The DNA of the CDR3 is TGTGCCAGCAGTGACTCGGGTCTGGGGAACACCGGGGAGCTGTTTTTT.

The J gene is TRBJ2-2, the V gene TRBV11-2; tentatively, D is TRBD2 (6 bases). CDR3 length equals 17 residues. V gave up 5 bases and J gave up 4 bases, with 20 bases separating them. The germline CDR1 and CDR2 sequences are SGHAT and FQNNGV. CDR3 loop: CASSTRRGGKPTGELFF. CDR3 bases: TGTGCCAGCAGCACCCGACGGGGAGGTAAACCCACCGGGGAGCTGTTTTTT.

CDR3 sequence reads: CASSPTGGGYTGELFF. The CDR3 DNA reads TGCGCCAGCAGTCCAACAGGGGGCGGGTACACCGGGGAGCTGTTTTTT. This chain links TRBV4-1 with TRBJ2-2; 9 nucleotides agree with TRBD1. Germline assignment: CDR1 MGHRA and CDR2 YSYEKL. With V trimmed by 6 bases and J by 3 bases, 8 bases remained unmatched. The CDR3 loop spans 16 amino acids.

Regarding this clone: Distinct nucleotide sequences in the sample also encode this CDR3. The CDR3: CASSPGETQYF. The CDR3 coding sequence is TGCGCCAGCAGTCCGGGAGAGACCCAGTACTTC. This rearrangement joins TRBV5-1 to TRBJ2-5; the D is unclear. The CDR3 runs to 11 residues. V was cut by 5 bases and J by 4 bases, with 6 bases left in between. Per germline, CDR1 SGHRS and CDR2 YFSETQ.

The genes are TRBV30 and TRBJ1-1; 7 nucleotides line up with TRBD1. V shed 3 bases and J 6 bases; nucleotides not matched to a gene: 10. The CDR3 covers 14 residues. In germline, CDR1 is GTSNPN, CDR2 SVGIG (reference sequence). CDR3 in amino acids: CAWRNSQGGAEAFF. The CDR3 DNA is TGTGCCTGGAGGAACTCCCAGGGGGGCGCTGAAGCTTTCTTT.